The entry that follows covers one T cell receptor beta chain sequence. Antigen: not known. Some clones are missing from TCRdb's copy, which holds only in-frame ones; the method was immunoSEQ multiplex PCR. The table has approximately 85,000 clones, 85% seen once. Time point given: after dendritic cell vaccination, including at tumor progression/relapse. Only patients with spare fresh-frozen tumor and over two years of follow-up were included. After removal of 3 bases from V and 5 bases from J, the junction contained 9 bases not matched to a gene. Germline CDR1 reads SGDLS; CDR2 reads YYNGEE. This CDR3 contains 16 residues. The data are from a study of glioma-infiltrating T cells after dendritic cell vaccination. Study overall: Glioblastoma patients came from Phase I and II dendritic cell vaccination trials. General study findings and limits: Few patients contributed both blood and tumor specimens. Patients with more pretreatment TILs had longer time to progression and survival.

The sequence came from a human donor with glioblastoma. The source was blood, collected after dendritic cell vaccination. This chain connects TRBV9 to TRBJ2-1; 9 bases align to TRBD1. CDR3 bases: TGTGCCAGCAGCGCAACCCGGGACAGGGAGGACAATGAGCAGTTCTTC. Its protein product is CASSATRDREDNEQFF.